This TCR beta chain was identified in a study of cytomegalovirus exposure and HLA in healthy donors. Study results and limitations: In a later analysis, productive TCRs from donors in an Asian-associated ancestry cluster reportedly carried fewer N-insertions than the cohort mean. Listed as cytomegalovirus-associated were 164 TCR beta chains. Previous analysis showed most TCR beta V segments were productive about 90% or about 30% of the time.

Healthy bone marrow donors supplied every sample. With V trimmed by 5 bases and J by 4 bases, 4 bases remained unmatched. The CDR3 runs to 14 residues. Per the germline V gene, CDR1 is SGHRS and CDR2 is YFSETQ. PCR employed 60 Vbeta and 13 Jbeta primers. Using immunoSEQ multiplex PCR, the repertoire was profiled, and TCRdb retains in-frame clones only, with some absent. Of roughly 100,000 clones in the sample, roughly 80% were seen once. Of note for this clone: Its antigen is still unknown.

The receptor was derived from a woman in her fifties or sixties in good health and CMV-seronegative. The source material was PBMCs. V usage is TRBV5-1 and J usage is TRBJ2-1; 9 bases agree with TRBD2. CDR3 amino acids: CASRGLAGYNEQFF. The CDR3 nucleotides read TGCGCCAGCAGGGGACTAGCTGGGTACAATGAGCAGTTCTTC.